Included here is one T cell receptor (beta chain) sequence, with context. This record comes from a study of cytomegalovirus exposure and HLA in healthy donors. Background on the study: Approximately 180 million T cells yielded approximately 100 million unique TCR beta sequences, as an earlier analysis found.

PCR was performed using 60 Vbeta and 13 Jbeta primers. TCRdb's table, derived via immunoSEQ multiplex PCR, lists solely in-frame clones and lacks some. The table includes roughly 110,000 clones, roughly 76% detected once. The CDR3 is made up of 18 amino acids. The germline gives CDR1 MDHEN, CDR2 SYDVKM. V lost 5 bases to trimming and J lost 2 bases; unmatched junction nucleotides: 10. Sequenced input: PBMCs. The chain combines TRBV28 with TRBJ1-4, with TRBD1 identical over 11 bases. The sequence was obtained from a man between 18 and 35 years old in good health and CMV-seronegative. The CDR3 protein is CASSARWTGGGTNEKLFF. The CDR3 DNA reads TGTGCCAGCAGTGCCAGATGGACAGGGGGCGGCACTAATGAAAAACTGTTTTTT.